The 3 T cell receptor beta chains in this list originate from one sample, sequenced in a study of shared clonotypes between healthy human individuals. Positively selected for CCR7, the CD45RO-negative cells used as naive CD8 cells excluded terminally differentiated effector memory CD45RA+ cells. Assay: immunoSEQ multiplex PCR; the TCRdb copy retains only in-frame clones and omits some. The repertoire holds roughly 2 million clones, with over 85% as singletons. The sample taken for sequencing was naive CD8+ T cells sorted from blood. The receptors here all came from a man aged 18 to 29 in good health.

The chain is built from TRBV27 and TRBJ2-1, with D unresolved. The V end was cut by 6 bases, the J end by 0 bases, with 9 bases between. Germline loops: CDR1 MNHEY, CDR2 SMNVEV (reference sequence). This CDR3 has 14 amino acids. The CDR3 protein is CASSPFDSYNEQFF. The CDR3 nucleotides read TGTGCCAGCAGCCCGTTCGACTCCTACAATGAGCAGTTCTTC.

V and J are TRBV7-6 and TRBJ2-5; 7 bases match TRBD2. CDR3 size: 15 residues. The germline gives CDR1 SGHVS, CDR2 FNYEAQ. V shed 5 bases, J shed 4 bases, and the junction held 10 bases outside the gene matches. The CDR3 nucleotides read TGTGCCAGCAGCCCCGTGGGCGGGAGCGTAGAGACCCAGTACTTC. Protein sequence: CASSPVGGSVETQYF.

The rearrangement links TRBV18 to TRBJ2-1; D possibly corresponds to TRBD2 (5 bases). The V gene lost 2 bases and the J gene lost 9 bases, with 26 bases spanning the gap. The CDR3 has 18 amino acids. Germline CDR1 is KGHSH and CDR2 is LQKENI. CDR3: CASSPEASWSKVRGEQFF. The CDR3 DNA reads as TGTGCCAGCTCACCAGAAGCAAGTTGGAGCAAGGTTCGGGGTGAGCAGTTCTTC.